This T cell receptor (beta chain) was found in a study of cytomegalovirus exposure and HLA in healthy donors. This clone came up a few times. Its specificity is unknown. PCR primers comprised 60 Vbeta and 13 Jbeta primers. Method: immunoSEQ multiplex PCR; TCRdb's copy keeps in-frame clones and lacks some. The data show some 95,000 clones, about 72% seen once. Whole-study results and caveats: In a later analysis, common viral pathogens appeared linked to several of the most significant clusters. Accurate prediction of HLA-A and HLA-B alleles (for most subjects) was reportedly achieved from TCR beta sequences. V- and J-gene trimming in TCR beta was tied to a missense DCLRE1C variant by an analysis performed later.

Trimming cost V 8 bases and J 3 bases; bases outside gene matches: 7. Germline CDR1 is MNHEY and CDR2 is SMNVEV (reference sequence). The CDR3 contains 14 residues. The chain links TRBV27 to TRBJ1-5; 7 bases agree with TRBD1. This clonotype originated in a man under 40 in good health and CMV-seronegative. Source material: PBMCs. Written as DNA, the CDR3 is TGTGCCAGCCGCGCGGGGACAGCCAATCAGCCCCAGCATTTT. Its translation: CASRAGTANQPQHF.